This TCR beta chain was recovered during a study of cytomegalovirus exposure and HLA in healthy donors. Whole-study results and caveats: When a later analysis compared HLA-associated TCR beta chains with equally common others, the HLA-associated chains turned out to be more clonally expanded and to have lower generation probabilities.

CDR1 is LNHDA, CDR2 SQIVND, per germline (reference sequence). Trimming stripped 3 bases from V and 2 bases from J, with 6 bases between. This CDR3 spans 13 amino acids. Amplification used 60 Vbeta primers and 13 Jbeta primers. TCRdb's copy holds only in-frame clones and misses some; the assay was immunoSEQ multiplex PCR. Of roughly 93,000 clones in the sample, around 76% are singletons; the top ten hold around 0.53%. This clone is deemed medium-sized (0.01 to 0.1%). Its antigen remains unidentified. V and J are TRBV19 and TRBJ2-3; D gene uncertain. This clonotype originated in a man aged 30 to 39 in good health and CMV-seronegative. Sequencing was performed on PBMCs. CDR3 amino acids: CASSIGYTDTQYF. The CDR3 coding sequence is TGTGCCAGTAGTATCGGTTACACAGATACGCAGTATTTT.